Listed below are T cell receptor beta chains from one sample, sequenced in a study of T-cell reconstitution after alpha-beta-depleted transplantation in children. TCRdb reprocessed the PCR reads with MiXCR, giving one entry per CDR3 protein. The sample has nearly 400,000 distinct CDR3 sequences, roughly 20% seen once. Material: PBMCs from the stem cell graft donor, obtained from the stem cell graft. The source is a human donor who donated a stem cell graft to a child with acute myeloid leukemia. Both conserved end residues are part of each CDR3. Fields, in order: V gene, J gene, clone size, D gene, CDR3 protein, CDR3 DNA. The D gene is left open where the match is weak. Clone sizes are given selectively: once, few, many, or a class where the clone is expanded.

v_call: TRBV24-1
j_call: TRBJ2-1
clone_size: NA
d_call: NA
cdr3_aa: CATSDLQGISREVQFF
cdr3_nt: TGTGCCACCAGTGATTTGCAAGGGATCAGCAGGGAGGTGCAGTTCTTC

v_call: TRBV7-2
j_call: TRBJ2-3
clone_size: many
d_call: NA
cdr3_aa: CASSLSYTDTQYF
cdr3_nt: TGTGCCAGCAGCCTTTCCTACACAGATACGCAGTATTTT

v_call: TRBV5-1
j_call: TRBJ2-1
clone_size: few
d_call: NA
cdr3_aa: CASTRAGNEQFF
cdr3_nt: TGCGCCAGCACCCGTGCAGGGAATGAGCAGTTCTTC

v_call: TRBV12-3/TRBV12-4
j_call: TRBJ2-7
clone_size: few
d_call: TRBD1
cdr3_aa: CASSSGTGTPYEQYF
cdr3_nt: TGTGCCAGCAGTTCAGGGACAGGGACCCCCTACGAGCAGTACTTC

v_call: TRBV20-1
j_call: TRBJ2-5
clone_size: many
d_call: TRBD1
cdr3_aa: CSARTGGVFETQYF
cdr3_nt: TGCAGTGCCAGGACAGGGGGCGTATTTGAGACCCAGTACTTC

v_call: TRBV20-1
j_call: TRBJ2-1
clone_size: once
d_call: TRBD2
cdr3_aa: CSARYLAVNNEQFF
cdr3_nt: TGCAGTGCTAGGTATCTAGCGGTGAACAATGAGCAGTTCTTC

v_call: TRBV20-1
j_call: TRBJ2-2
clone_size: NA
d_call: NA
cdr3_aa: CSARDLRGVGAGELFF
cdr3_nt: TGCAGTGCTAGAGATCTGAGGGGTGTGGGGGCCGGGGAGCTGTTTTTT

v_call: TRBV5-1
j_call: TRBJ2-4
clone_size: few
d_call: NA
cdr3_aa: CASSLDPRDIQYF
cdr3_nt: TGCGCCAGCAGCTTGGATCCCCGGGACATACAGTACTTC

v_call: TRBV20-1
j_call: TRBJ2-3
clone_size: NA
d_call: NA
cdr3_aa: CSASSLGQVDTDTQYF
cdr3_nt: TGCAGTGCTAGCTCCCTAGGGCAGGTGGACACAGATACGCAGTATTTT

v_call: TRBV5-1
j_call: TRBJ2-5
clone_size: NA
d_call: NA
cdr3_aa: CASSFGGVSGETQYF
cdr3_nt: TGCGCCAGCAGCTTTGGTGGGGTGAGTGGAGAGACCCAGTACTTC

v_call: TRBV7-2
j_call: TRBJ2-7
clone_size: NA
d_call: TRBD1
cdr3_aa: CASRLILTGAHEQYF
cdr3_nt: TGTGCCAGCAGACTGATATTAACAGGGGCCCACGAGCAGTACTTC

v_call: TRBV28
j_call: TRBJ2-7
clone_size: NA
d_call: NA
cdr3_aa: CASSVRGLEQYF
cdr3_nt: TGTGCCAGCAGCGTCCGAGGGCTCGAGCAGTACTTC

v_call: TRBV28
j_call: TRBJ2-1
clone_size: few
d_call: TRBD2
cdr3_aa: CASSFPPGLDAPEQFF
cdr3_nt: TGTGCCAGCAGTTTCCCTCCGGGACTAGACGCTCCTGAGCAGTTCTTC

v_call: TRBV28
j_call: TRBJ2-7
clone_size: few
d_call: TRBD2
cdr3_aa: CASSWGTSGSHEQYF
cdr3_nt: TGTGCCAGCAGTTGGGGGACTAGCGGGAGCCACGAGCAGTACTTC

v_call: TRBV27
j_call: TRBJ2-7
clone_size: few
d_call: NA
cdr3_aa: CATPLRQGNEQYF
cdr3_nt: TGTGCCACCCCCCTTAGGCAGGGGAACGAGCAGTACTTC

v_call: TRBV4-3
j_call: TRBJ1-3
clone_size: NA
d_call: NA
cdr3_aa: CASSQVPAGSGNTIYF
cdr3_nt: TGCGCCAGCAGCCAAGTCCCCGCAGGCTCTGGAAACACCATATATTTT

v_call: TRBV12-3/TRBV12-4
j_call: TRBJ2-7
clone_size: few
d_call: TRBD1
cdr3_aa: CASSLGQGGPSYEQYF
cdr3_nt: TGTGCCAGCAGTCTCGGACAGGGTGGGCCCTCCTACGAGCAGTACTTC

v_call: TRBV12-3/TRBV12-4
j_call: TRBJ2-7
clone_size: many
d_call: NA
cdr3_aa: CASSQLRYEQYF
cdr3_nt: TGTGCCAGCAGTCAACTACGCTACGAGCAGTACTTC

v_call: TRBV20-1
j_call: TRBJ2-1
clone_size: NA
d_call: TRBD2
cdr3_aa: CSAREGSGSGEQFF
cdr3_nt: TGCAGTGCTAGAGAGGGTAGCGGGAGCGGTGAGCAGTTCTTC

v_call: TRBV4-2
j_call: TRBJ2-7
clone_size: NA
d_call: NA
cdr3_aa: CASSQRAGGNSYEQYF
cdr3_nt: TGTGCCAGCAGCCAACGGGCTGGCGGGAACTCCTACGAGCAGTACTTC

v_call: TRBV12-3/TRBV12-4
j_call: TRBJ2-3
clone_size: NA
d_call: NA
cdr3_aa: CASSLSWDTQYF
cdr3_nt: TGTGCCAGCAGTTTGTCGTGGGATACGCAGTATTTT

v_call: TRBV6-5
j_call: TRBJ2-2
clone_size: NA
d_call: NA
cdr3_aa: CASSSRFEVFF
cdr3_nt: TGTGCCAGCAGTTCCCGGTTCGAGGTGTTTTTT

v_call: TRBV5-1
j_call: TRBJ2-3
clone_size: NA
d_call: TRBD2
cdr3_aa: CASSLAGGIGTDTQYF
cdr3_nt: TGCGCCAGCAGCTTGGCCGGGGGGATTGGCACAGATACGCAGTATTTT

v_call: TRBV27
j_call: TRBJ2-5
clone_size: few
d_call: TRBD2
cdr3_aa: CASSRTSGRPEETQYF
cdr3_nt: TGTGCCAGCAGTCGGACTAGCGGGAGGCCTGAAGAGACCCAGTACTTC

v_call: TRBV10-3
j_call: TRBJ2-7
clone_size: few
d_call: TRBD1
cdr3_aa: CAISESQGTDYEQYF
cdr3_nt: TGTGCCATCAGTGAGTCTCAGGGGACAGACTACGAGCAGTACTTC

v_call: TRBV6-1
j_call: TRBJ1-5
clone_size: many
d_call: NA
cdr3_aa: CASKLTGDITYSNQPQHF
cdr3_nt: TGTGCCAGCAAACTCACGGGAGATATTACTTATAGCAATCAGCCCCAGCATTTT

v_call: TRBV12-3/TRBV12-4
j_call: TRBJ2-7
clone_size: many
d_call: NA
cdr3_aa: CASTLSGNSYEQYF
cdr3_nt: TGTGCCAGCACCCTGAGCGGTAACTCCTACGAGCAGTACTTC

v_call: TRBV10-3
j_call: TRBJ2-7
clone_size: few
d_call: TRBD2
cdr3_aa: CAISGVALAGGLHEQYF
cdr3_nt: TGTGCCATCAGTGGGGTGGCTCTAGCGGGAGGTCTCCACGAGCAGTACTTC

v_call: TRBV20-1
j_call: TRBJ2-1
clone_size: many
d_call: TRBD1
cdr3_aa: CSAPPDRGSYNEQFF
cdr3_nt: TGCAGTGCCCCCCCGGACAGGGGCTCCTACAATGAGCAGTTCTTC

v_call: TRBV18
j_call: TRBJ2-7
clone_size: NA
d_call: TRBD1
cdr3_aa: CASSFQGAREQYF
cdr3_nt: TGTGCCAGCTCATTTCAGGGGGCGCGAGAGCAGTACTTC

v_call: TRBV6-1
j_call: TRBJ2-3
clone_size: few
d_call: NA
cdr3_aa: CASSLRGDYTDTQYF
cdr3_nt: TGTGCCAGCAGCCTCCGAGGTGACTACACAGATACGCAGTATTTT

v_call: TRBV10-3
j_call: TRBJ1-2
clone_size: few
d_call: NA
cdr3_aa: CAISPEGPTDNYGYTF
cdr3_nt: TGTGCCATCAGTCCGGAGGGGCCGACAGACAACTATGGCTACACCTTC

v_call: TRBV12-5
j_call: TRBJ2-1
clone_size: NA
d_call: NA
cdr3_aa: CASGWEYRDNTLNEQFF
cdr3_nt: TGTGCTAGTGGTTGGGAATACCGGGACAACACCCTCAATGAGCAGTTCTTC

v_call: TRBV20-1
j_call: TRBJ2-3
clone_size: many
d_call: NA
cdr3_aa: CSATGGGNPSDTQYF
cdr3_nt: TGCAGTGCGACCGGAGGGGGCAATCCTTCAGATACGCAGTATTTT

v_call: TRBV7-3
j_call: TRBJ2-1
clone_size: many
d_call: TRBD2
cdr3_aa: CASSSHTGGQFF
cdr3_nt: TGTGCCAGCAGCTCTCATACGGGGGGGCAGTTCTTC

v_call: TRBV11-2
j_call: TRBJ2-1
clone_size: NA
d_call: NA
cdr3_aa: CASSLERGLGVEQFF
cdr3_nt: TGTGCCAGCAGCTTAGAGCGCGGGCTCGGGGTTGAGCAGTTCTTC

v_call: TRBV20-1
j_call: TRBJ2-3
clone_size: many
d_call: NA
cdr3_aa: CSARDPRTVGDTQYF
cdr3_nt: TGCAGTGCTAGAGATCCCCGTACCGTTGGAGATACGCAGTATTTT

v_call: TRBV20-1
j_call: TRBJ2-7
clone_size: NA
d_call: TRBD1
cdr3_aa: CSARDGQGGSYEQYF
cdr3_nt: TGCAGTGCTAGAGACGGACAGGGGGGCTCCTACGAGCAGTACTTC

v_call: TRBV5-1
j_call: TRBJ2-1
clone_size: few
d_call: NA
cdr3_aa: CASSLQSGNNEQFF
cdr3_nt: TGCGCCAGCAGCTTGCAATCGGGCAACAATGAGCAGTTCTTC

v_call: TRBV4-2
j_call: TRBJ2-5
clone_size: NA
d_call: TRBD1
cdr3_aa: CASSQFEGAGETQYF
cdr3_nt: TGTGCCAGCAGCCAATTTGAGGGGGCTGGGGAGACCCAGTACTTC

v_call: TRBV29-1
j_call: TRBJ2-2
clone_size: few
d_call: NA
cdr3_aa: CSVAPPQGLANTGELFF
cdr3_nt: TGCAGCGTTGCCCCCCCCCAGGGACTCGCAAACACCGGGGAGCTGTTTTTT

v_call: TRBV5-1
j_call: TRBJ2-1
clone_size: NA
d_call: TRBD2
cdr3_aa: CASSLGGLAGARNEQFF
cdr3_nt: TGCGCCAGCAGCTTGGGAGGACTAGCGGGAGCTCGTAATGAGCAGTTCTTC